The text below deals with one T cell receptor (beta chain). The repertoire was sequenced with immunoSEQ multiplex PCR; TCRdb's copy has only in-frame clones and lacks some. The sample has about 2,500,000 clones, around 94% seen once. Per germline, CDR1 SGHDT and CDR2 YYEEEE. The CDR3 contains 16 residues. V lost 1 base and J 7 bases, leaving 17 bases between the germline ends. This entry comes from a study of shared clonotypes between healthy human individuals. This receptor was taken from a man in his late teens or twenties in good health. J is TRBJ2-2 and V is TRBV5-6, with unresolved D. Material for sequencing was naive CD4+ T cells sorted from blood. The subset is: CD45RA+ positively selected. The CDR3: CASSLTPGDSIGELFF. In DNA form, the CDR3 reads TGTGCCAGCAGCTTGACCCCGGGCGATTCGATCGGGGAGCTGTTTTTT.